This TCR beta chain was captured in a study of control samples from healthy donors and cancer patients. Germline V gives CDR1 MDHEN, CDR2 SYDVKM. This CDR3 is 12 amino acids long. Trimming shortened V by 6 bases and J by 8 bases, and 11 bases separated the two germline ends. Profiling relied on immunoSEQ multiplex PCR, and the TCRdb table lists in-frame clones only, not all of them. The sample carries tens of thousands of clones, around 90% recorded once. Source material: PBMCs. The chain couples TRBV28 to TRBJ2-4; D ambiguous. The clonotype was recovered from a woman aged 55-75 years with head and neck cancer. The CDR3 region has the DNA TGTGCCAGCAGAGCCCCCCGAGACATTCAGTACTTC. It translates to CASRAPRDIQYF.